These 8 T cell receptor beta chains were all obtained from the same sample, sequenced in a study of blood T cell repertoires in COVID-19. Sequenced by immunoSEQ multiplex PCR; TCRdb stores in-frame clones only, minus some. The sample contains approximately 260,000 clones, around four fifths of which appear only once. What was sequenced was peripheral blood. The receptors were sampled from a man between 60 and 70 years old who had recovered from COVID-19.

This clone was seen a handful of times. The chain has TRBV5-4 and TRBJ1-1; D unresolved. The germline gives CDR1 SGHNT, CDR2 YYREEE (reference sequence). With 0 bases removed from V and 4 bases from J, the gap between germline ends came to 10 bases. CDR3 length: 14 amino acids. Here the CDR3 DNA reads TGTGCCAGCAGCTTGGAAATCGCGGCCACTGAAGCTTTCTTT. Its protein is CASSLEIAATEAFF.

The chain joins TRBV7-3 to TRBJ2-1; tentative D call: TRBD1 (7 bases). This CDR3 is 15 amino acids long. Per the germline V gene, CDR1 is SGHTA and CDR2 is FQGTGA. Trimming cost V 5 bases and J 6 bases, with 17 bases left between them. CDR3 in amino acids: CASSGGGVLSNEQFF. The CDR3 region has the DNA TGTGCCAGCAGCGGAGGGGGCGTCTTGTCCAATGAGCAGTTCTTC.

The chain recombines TRBV3-1 (or the pseudogene TRBV3-2) with TRBJ2-3, with 12 positions matching TRBD2. CDR1 LGHDT and CDR2 YNNKEL come from the germline V gene (reference sequence). V gave up 3 bases and J gave up 0 bases; unmatched junction bases: 4. The CDR3 spans 17 residues. The CDR3 sequence is CASSHLTSGGSTDTQYF. The DNA for the CDR3 is TGTGCCAGCAGCCATCTAACTAGCGGGGGGAGCACAGATACGCAGTATTTT.

This chain links TRBV30 with TRBJ2-7; weak D call: TRBD1 (6 bases). CDR1 GTSNPN and CDR2 SVGIG come from the germline V gene (reference sequence). V was clipped by 0 bases and J by 2 bases, with 20 bases between them. This CDR3 has 17 residues. The CDR3 region has the DNA TGTGCCTGGAGTGTAATATCGTCAGGGGCCCAAACCTACGAGCAGTACTTC. It codes for CAWSVISSGAQTYEQYF.

The chain is built from TRBV6-1 and TRBJ2-7; a possible D gene is TRBD1 (5 bases). Germline values: CDR1 MNHNS, CDR2 SASEGT. V shed 3 bases and J shed 2 bases, with 8 bases lying between them. The CDR3 has 13 amino acids. The chain's CDR3 is CASSDRAAYEQYF. In nucleotides, the CDR3 is TGTGCCAGCAGTGACAGGGCGGCCTACGAGCAGTACTTC.

This clone has a single count. V is TRBV19 and J is TRBJ2-3; 11 nucleotides line up with TRBD2. The CDR3 length is 15 residues. J lost 5 bases, V lost 4 bases, and 5 bases had no gene match. Germline lookup yields CDR1 LNHDA and CDR2 SQIVND (reference sequence). The CDR3 DNA reads as TGTGCCAGTAGTACACTAGCGGGAGTTGTAGATACGCAGTATTTT. Translated: CASSTLAGVVDTQYF.

This clone was seen once. The chain combines TRBV12-3 or TRBV12-4 with TRBJ2-2; D uncertain. There are 12 residues in the CDR3. With 7 bases removed from V and 0 bases from J, the gap between germline ends came to 3 bases. CDR3 protein: CASNTNTGELFF. In DNA, the CDR3 is TGTGCCAGCAACACGAACACCGGGGAGCTGTTTTTT.

This chain uses TRBV6-1 with TRBJ1-2; a weak D match, TRBD1 (6 bases). The V gene lost 1 base and the J gene lost 1 base, with 10 bases spanning the gap. Germline V CDR1 and CDR2: MNHNS, SASEGT. The length of the CDR3 is 15 residues. CDR3 nucleotide sequence: TGTGCCAGCAGTGAAGGTACAGGGCGTAACTATGGCTACACCTTC. It is translated as CASSEGTGRNYGYTF.